The rows below give T cell receptor beta chains drawn from one sample of a study of response to subunit inactivated influenza vaccine. TCRdb passed the RT-PCR reads through MiXCR, listing each CDR3 protein once. This sample has approximately 570,000 distinct CDR3 sequences; approximately 7.1% occur once, and the top ten carry around 13%. This material consisted of PBMCs from blood, taken roughly 24 months after vaccination. The source is a man aged 45 to 70 who received an inactivated influenza vaccine. The CDR3 runs from the conserved cysteine through the conserved F or W. The D gene is left open where the match is weak. Size tells how often a clone was seen (once, few, many) or the class of an expanded clone, and some rows leave it out.

clone_size j_call d_call v_call cdr3_nt cdr3_aa
many TRBJ2-7 . TRBV12-3/TRBV12-4 TGTGCCAGCAGGGACGGAGGGGGGGAATACGAGCAGTACTTC CASRDGGGEYEQYF
few TRBJ2-2 TRBD2 TRBV28 TGTGCCAGACCAGAAGCGGGAGAGAACACCGGGGAGCTGTTTTTT CARPEAGENTGELFF
many TRBJ2-1 TRBD2 TRBV12-3/TRBV12-4 TGTGCCAGCAGCCCCGGGGGGAGAGGGTCCTACAATGAGCAGTTCTTC CASSPGGRGSYNEQFF
. TRBJ2-3 TRBD1 TRBV20-1 TGCAGTGCTAGAGATGGACAGGGGGGTCCAGATACGCAGTATTTT CSARDGQGGPDTQYF
. TRBJ2-7 . TRBV29-1 TGCAGCGTACCCTCTCCCTCGGGGCAGTACTTC CSVPSPSGQYF
many TRBJ2-1 . TRBV3-1 TGTGCCAGCAGCCAAGTAACTTCCTACAATGAGCAGTTCTTC CASSQVTSYNEQFF
. TRBJ1-5 . TRBV12-3/TRBV12-4 TGTGCCAGCAGTTTAGCGCTAGGAATAGACAATCAGCCCCAGCATTTT CASSLALGIDNQPQHF
few TRBJ2-1 TRBD1 TRBV10-3 TGTGCCATCAGGGGGGACAGCTACAATGAGCAGTTCTTC CAIRGDSYNEQFF
many TRBJ2-7 . TRBV7-2 TGTGCCAGCAGCTTAGATTTTGGAACCTACGAGCAGTACTTC CASSLDFGTYEQYF
many TRBJ1-5 TRBD1 TRBV24-1 TGTGCCACCAGTGATGGACAGGGAACTAATCAGCCCCAGCATTTT CATSDGQGTNQPQHF
few TRBJ2-4 . TRBV4-2 TGTGCCAGCAGCCAGGTCCCCTTGGGGCGGGTAAACATTCAGTACTTC CASSQVPLGRVNIQYF
. TRBJ2-5 TRBD1 TRBV3-1 TGTGCCAGCAGCCAAGCTTCGACAGGGGGCAGAGAGACCCAGTACTTC CASSQASTGGRETQYF
few TRBJ2-4 TRBD2 TRBV12-3/TRBV12-4 TGTGCCAGCAGTCGAAGAGCGGGAGGGCCGGGAAACATTCAGTACTTC CASSRRAGGPGNIQYF
. TRBJ1-5 TRBD1 TRBV24-1 TGTGCCACCAGCGGGACAGGCCGGTTGCCCCAGCATTTT CATSGTGRLPQHF
. TRBJ1-5 TRBD1 TRBV12-3/TRBV12-4 TGTGCCAGCAGTTTGGGGACAGGGGTTCAGCCCCAGCATTTT CASSLGTGVQPQHF
. TRBJ2-3 . TRBV7-6 TGTGCCAGCAGCGGCAAGAGGGGGACCCTTCCCGGCACAGATACGCAGTATTTT CASSGKRGTLPGTDTQYF
. TRBJ2-3 TRBD2 TRBV5-1 TGCGCCAGCAGCTTCGGGCTAGCGGCTAGCACAGATACGCAGTATTTT CASSFGLAASTDTQYF
few TRBJ2-2 TRBD1 TRBV3-1 TGTGCCAGCAGCCAAGACCCCGCGAGGACAGGGCGAAGAACCGGGGAGCTGTTTTTT CASSQDPARTGRRTGELFF
many TRBJ1-5 . TRBV9 TGTGCCAGCAGCGTAGGACAGGCCCAAGGGCCCCAGCATTTT CASSVGQAQGPQHF
. TRBJ1-2 TRBD1 TRBV6-2/TRBV6-3 TGTGCCAGCAGTTACGAGGCCGGGACAGGGTCCCACTATGGCTACACCTTC CASSYEAGTGSHYGYTF
. TRBJ1-5 . TRBV20-1 TGCAGTGCTAGAGGCAGGGAGAAACAGCCCCAGCATTTT CSARGREKQPQHF
few TRBJ2-3 . TRBV20-1 TGCAGTGCTAGCGAGAACCGGGACGGATTCACAGATACGCAGTATTTT CSASENRDGFTDTQYF
. TRBJ2-5 TRBD2 TRBV11-2 TGTGCCAGCAGCTCATGGACTAGCGGGGACGGGGAGACCCAGTACTTC CASSSWTSGDGETQYF
many TRBJ2-3 . TRBV10-3 TGTGCCATCAGGGAAAGGGACCACCCTTGGCAGTATTTT CAIRERDHPWQYF
. TRBJ2-7 . TRBV28 TGTGCCAGCATACAGGGTGGGAACGAGCAGTACTTC CASIQGGNEQYF
many TRBJ2-1 . TRBV14 TGTGCCAGCAGCCAACTGGGGGGCCCAACACTAAATGAGCAGTTCTTC CASSQLGGPTLNEQFF